The TCR beta chain under discussion was sequenced for a study of response to subunit inactivated influenza vaccine. TCRdb independently ran MiXCR on the RT-PCR reads; one entry per CDR3 protein. The sample records 650,000 to 800,000 distinct CDR3 sequences, approximately 17% being singletons. General study results and limits: T cells newly recruited by each seasonal influenza vaccination are few, the authors suggested.

The CDR3 has 19 amino acids. Looked up from germline, CDR1 is SGDLS and CDR2 is YYNGEE. V lost 0 bases and J 2 bases, leaving 22 bases between the germline ends. A few counts support this clonotype. Its target is not known. This sequence joins TRBV9 and TRBJ2-3; D possibly corresponds to TRBD2 (5 bases). The sample was PBMCs from blood, taken 4 to 6 days after vaccination. This TCR was recovered from a man aged 50 to 60 who received an inactivated influenza vaccine. The CDR3 loop is CASSVGPLSIARPTDTQYF. The DNA of the CDR3 is TGTGCCAGCAGCGTAGGCCCGCTATCGATAGCGCGCCCCACAGATACGCAGTATTTT.